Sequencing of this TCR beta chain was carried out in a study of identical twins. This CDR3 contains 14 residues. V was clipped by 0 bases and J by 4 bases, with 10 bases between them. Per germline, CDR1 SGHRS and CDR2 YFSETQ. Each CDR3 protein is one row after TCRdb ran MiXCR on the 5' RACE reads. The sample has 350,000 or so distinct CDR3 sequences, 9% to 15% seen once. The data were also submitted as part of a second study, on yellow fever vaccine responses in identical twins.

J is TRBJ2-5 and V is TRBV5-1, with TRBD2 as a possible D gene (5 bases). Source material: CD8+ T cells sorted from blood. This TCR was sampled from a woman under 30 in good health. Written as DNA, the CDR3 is TGCGCCAGCAGCTTGGACGGAGGATCAGAGACCCAGTACTTC. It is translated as CASSLDGGSETQYF.